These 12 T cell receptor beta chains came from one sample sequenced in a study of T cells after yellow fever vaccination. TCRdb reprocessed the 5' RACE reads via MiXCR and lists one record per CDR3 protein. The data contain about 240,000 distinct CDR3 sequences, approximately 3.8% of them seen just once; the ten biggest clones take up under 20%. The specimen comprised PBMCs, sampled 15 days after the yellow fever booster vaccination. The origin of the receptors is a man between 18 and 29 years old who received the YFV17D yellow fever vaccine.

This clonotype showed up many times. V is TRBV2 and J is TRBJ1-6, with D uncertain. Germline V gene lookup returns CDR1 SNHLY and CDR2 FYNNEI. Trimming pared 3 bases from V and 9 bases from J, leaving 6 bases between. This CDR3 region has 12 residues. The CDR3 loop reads CASSDGGSPLHF. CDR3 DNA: TGTGCCAGCAGTGATGGTGGTTCACCCCTCCACTTT.

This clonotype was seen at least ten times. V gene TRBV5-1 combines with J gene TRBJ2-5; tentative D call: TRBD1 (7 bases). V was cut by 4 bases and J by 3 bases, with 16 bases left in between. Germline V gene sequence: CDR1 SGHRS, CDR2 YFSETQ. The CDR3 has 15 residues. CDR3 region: CASSGGTEKKETQYF. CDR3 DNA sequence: TGCGCCAGCAGCGGCGGGACAGAGAAAAAAGAGACCCAGTACTTC.

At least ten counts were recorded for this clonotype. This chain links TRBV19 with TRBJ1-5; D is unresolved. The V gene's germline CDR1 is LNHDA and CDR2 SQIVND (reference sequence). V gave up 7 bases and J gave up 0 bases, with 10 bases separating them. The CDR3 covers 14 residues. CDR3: CASTYIASNQPQHF. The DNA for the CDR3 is TGTGCCAGTACTTATATAGCTAGCAATCAGCCCCAGCATTTT.

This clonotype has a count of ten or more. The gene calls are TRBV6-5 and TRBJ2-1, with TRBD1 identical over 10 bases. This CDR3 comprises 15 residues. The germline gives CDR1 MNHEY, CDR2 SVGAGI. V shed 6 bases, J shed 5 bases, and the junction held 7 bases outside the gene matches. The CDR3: CASRTGTGVHNEQFF. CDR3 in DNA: TGTGCCAGCAGGACCGGGACAGGGGTCCACAATGAGCAGTTCTTC.

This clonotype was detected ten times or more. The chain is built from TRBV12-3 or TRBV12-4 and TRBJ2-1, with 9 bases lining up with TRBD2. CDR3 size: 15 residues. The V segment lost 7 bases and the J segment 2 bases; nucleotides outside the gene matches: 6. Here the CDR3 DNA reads TGTGCCAGCAAGACATCTAGCGGGGCCTACAATGAGCAGTTCTTC. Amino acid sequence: CASKTSSGAYNEQFF.

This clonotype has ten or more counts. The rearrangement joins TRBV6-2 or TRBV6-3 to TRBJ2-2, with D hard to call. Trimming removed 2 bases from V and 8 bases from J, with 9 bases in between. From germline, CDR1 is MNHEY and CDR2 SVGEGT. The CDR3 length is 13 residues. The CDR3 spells CASSYGDTGELFF. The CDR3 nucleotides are TGTGCCAGCAGTTACGGCGATACTGGGGAGCTGTTTTTT.

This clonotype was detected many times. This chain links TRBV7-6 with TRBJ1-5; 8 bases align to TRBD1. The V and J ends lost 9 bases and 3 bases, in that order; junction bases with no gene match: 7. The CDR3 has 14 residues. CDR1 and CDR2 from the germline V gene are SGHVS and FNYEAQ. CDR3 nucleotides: TGTGCCAGTACCGCAGGGGGCCTCAATCAGCCCCAGCATTTT. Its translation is CASTAGGLNQPQHF. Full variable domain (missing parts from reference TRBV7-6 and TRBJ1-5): GAGVSQSPRYKVTKRGQDVALRCDPISGHVSLYWYRQALGQGPEFLTYFNYEAQQDKSGLPNDRFSAERPEGSISTLTIQRTEQRDSAMYRCASTAGGLNQPQHFGDGTRLSIL.

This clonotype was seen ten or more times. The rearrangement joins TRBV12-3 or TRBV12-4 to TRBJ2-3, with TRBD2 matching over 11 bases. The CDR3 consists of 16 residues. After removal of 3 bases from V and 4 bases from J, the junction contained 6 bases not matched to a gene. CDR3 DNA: TGTGCCAGCAGTTTTAGACTAGCGGGGAGGGCAGATACGCAGTATTTT. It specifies CASSFRLAGRADTQYF.

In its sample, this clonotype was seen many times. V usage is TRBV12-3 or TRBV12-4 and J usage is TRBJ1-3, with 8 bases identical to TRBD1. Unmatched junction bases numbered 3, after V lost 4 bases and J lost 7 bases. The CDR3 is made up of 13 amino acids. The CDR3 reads CASSWDRRNTIYF. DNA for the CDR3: TGTGCCAGCAGTTGGGACAGGCGCAACACCATATATTTT.

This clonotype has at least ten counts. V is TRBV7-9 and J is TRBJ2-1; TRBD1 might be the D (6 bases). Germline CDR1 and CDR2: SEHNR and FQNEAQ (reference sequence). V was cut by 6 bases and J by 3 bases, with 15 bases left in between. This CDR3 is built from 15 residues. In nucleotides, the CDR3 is TGTGCCAGCAGTTCTACAGGGAACTACTACAATGAGCAGTTCTTC. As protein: CASSSTGNYYNEQFF.

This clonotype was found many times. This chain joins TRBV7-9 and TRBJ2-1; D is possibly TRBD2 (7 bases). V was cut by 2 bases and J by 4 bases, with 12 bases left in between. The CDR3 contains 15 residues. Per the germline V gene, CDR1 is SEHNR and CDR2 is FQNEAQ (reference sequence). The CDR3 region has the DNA TGTGCCAGCAGCTTACAAGGGGGGGAATACAATGAGCAGTTCTTC. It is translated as CASSLQGGEYNEQFF.

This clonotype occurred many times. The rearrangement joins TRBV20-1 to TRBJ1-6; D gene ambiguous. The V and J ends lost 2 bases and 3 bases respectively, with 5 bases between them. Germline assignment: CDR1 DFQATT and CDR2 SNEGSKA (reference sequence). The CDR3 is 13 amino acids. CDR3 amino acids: CSARPNYNSPLHF. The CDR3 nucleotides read TGCAGTGCTAGACCGAACTATAATTCACCCCTCCACTTT.